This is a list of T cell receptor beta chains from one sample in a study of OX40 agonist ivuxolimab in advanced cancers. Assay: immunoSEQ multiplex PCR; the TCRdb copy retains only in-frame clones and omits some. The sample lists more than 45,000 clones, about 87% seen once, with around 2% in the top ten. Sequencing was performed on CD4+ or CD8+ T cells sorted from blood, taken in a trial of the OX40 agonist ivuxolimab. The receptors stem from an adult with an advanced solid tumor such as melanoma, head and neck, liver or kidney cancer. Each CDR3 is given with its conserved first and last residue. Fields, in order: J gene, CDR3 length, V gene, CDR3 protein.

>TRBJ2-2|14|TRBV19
CASSRGGNTGELFF
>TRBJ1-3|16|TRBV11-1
CASSKRQGLSGNTIYF
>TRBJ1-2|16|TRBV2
CASSEGGQLLSYGYTF
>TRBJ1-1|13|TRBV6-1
CASSVTRNTEAFF
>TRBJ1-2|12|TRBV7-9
CASSLEARGYTF
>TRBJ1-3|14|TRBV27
CASSRGGGGNTIYF
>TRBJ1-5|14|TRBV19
CAGGETNSNQPQHF
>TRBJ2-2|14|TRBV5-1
CASRGLGATGELFF
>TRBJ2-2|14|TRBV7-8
CASRAGLRTGELFF
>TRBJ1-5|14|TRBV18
CASSLPSGFQPQHF
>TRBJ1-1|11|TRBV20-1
CSARGDTEAFF
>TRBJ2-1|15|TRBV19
CASSIRDKGLDEQFF
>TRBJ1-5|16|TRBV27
CASSLLGQGSNQPQHF
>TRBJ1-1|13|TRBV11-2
CASSPGGRTEAFF
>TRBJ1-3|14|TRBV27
CASSSPLSGNTIYF
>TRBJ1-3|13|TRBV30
CAWRGVSGNTIYF
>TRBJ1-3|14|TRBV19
CASRFGASGNTIYF
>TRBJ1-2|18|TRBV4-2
CASSQGTMGGAGGYGYTF
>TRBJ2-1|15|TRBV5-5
CASSLAGGLYNEQFF
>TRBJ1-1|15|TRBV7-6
CASSLTTGGYTEAFF